A selection of T cell receptor beta chains follows, all from one sample in a study of blood T cell repertoires in COVID-19. Here immunoSEQ multiplex PCR was the method, and the copy in TCRdb shows in-frame clones only, minus some. The sample lists some 110,000 clones, about 80% occurring once. The sample taken for sequencing was peripheral blood. Receptor source: a woman over 75 with active or convalescent COVID-19. Both conserved end residues are part of each CDR3. A D gene is named only where the DNA matches it firmly. Part of the rows lack a size; the others show once, few, many or a class for expanded clones.

j_call: TRBJ2-7
v_call: TRBV11-2
clone_size: once
d_call: NA
cdr3_nt: TGTGCCAGCAGCCCAAGTGTAAGGAGCTCCTACGAGCAGTACTTC
cdr3_aa: CASSPSVRSSYEQYF

j_call: TRBJ1-6
v_call: TRBV6-5
clone_size: NA
d_call: NA
cdr3_nt: TGTGCCAGCATCTCGACAACGAATAATTCACCCCTCCACTTT
cdr3_aa: CASISTTNNSPLHF

j_call: TRBJ2-3
v_call: TRBV5-1
clone_size: NA
d_call: TRBD1
cdr3_nt: TGCGCCAGCAGCTTATGGACAGGGGAGAACACAGATACGCAGTATTTT
cdr3_aa: CASSLWTGENTDTQYF

j_call: TRBJ1-5
v_call: TRBV7-8
clone_size: NA
d_call: NA
cdr3_nt: TGTGCCAGCAGCTTAGCTCTCAGGGGCTGGGAACAGCCCCAGCATTTT
cdr3_aa: CASSLALRGWEQPQHF

j_call: TRBJ2-3
v_call: TRBV5-4
clone_size: NA
d_call: NA
cdr3_nt: TGTGCCAGCACCAGAAGGGACTTCGGCACAGATACGCAGTATTTT
cdr3_aa: CASTRRDFGTDTQYF

j_call: TRBJ1-1
v_call: TRBV6-5
clone_size: NA
d_call: NA
cdr3_nt: TGTGCCAGCAGTCTGAACGCTCAGGGGAACACTGAAGCTTTCTTT
cdr3_aa: CASSLNAQGNTEAFF

j_call: TRBJ1-1
v_call: TRBV7-9
clone_size: once
d_call: TRBD1
cdr3_nt: TGTGCCAGCAGCTCGACAGGGGGGCACACTGAAGCTTTCTTT
cdr3_aa: CASSSTGGHTEAFF

j_call: TRBJ1-6
v_call: TRBV5-5
clone_size: NA
d_call: TRBD1
cdr3_nt: TGTGCCAGCAGCCCTCTACCCGACAGGGTAGGCCAAAATTCACCCCTCCACTTT
cdr3_aa: CASSPLPDRVGQNSPLHF

j_call: TRBJ2-7
v_call: TRBV4-1
clone_size: NA
d_call: NA
cdr3_nt: TGCGCCAGCAGCCAAGGACAGCAAGTCTCCTACGAGCAGTACTTC
cdr3_aa: CASSQGQQVSYEQYF

j_call: TRBJ2-7
v_call: TRBV28
clone_size: NA
d_call: TRBD2
cdr3_nt: TGTGCCAGCAGGAAAACTAGCGGGAGGGTGCACGAGCAGTACTTC
cdr3_aa: CASRKTSGRVHEQYF

j_call: TRBJ2-3
v_call: TRBV24-1
clone_size: NA
d_call: TRBD2
cdr3_nt: TGTGCCACCAGTGAGACTAGCGGGCTGTCAGATACGCAGTATTTT
cdr3_aa: CATSETSGLSDTQYF